The 3 T cell receptor delta chains reported below all come from one sample, sequenced in a study of DNA immune sequencing with unique molecular identifiers. Primers for all 8 TRDV and 4 TRDJ genes amplified genomic DNA in 32-plex. The library had 12-nucleotide UMIs introduced over about 3 barcoding cycles, then a second adapter PCR. TCRdb redid the clone calls on the multiplex PCR reads with CATT. The sample consists of roughly 2,300 delta-chain clones, more than 9.5% of them appearing once. The sequencing sample was made of gamma-delta T cells enriched from blood buffy coat, or unenriched PBMCs (not recorded which). The receptors stem from a human donor in good health.

This clone was seen only a few times. The TCRdb protein, from a much larger clone, departs from this DNA's translation at residue 6, likely by read error; the protein shown derives from the DNA. The rearrangement links TRDV2 to TRDJ1, with D perhaps matching TRDD3 (5 bases). This CDR3 has 15 amino acids. Germline-derived CDR1 and CDR2 are GEAIGNYY and EKD. Trimming took 0 bases from V and 1 from J, leaving 11 bases between them. The CDR3 sequence: CACDTIGGRTDKLIF. The DNA of the CDR3 is TGTGCCTGTGACACCATCGGGGGTCGCACCGATAAACTCATCTTT.

The J gene was recorded as TRDJ1; no V gene was called; the table names TRDD3, a call not compared with the DNA. This CDR3 has 17 amino acids. CDR3 in DNA: TGTGCTCTTGGGGTCCCCCTGGGGGAAACCTACACCGATAAACTCATCTTT. This translates into CALGVPLGETYTDKLIF.

Turning to this clone: With a far larger clone one base away, a read error is the likely cause. At the DNA level, this CDR3 is encoded by other sequences in the same sample as well. The chain carries TRDV2 and TRDJ3; D is unresolved. There are 17 residues in the CDR3. Germline V lookup: CDR1 GEAIGNYY, CDR2 EKD. V lost 1 base, J lost 4 bases, and 13 bases lay in between. The CDR3 is CACDTSPPSWDTRQMFF. CDR3 bases: TGTGCCTGTGACACATCGCCCCCCTCTTGGGACACCCGACAGATGTTTTTC.